This TCR beta chain was identified in a study of blood T cell repertoires in COVID-19. Sequencing was performed with immunoSEQ multiplex PCR; in TCRdb, only in-frame clones are kept and a portion is missing. The sample lists 85,000 to 90,000 clones, around 80% occurring once. CDR1 and CDR2 (germline): MDHEN, SYDVKM. This CDR3 has 13 amino acids. V lost 6 bases and J 5 bases, leaving 13 bases between the germline ends. This clone has a single count. V usage is TRBV28 and J usage is TRBJ2-5; possible D gene TRBD2, 6 bases. The material sequenced was peripheral blood. The receptor was derived from a man in his 70s with acute or convalescent COVID-19. CDR3 nucleotides: TGTGCCAGCAGATCGGGGGATCGCGAGACCCAGTACTTC. Its translation is CASRSGDRETQYF.